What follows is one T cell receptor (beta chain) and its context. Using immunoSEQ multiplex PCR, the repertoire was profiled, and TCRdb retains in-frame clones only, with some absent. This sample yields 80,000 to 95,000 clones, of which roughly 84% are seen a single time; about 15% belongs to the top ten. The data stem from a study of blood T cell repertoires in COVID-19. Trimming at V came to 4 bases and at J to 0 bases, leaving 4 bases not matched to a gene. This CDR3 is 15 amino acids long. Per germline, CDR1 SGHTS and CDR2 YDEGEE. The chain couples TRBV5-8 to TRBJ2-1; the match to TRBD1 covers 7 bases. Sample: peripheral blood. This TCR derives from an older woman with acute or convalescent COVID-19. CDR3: CASSPGQVSYNEQFF. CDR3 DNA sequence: TGTGCCAGCAGCCCCGGACAGGTCTCCTACAATGAGCAGTTCTTC.